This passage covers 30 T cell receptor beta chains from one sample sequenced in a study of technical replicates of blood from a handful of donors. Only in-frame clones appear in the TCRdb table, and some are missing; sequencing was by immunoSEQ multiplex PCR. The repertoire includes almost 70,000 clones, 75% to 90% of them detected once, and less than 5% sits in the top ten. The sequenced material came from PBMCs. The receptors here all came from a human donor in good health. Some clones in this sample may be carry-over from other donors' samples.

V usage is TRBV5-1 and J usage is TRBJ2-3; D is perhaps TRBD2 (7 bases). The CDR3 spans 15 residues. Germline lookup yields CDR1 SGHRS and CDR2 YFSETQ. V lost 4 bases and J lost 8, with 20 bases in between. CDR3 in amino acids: CASSQDGGAGRTQYF. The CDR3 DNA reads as TGCGCCAGCAGCCAGGATGGGGGGGCAGGACGTACGCAGTATTTT. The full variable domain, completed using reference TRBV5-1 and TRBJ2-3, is KAGVTQTPRYLIKTRGQQVTLSCSPISGHRSVSWYQQTPGQGLQFLFEYFSETQRNKGNFPGRFSGRQFSNSRSEMNVSTLELGDSALYLCASSQDGGAGRTQYFGPGTRLTVL.

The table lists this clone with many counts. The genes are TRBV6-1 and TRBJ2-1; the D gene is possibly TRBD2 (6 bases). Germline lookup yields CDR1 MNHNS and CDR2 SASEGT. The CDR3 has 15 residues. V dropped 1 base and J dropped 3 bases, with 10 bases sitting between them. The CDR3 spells CASSEEGGDYNEQFF. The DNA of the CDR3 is TGTGCCAGCAGTGAAGAGGGCGGGGACTACAATGAGCAGTTCTTC.

CDR3 in amino acids: CASSYGNSNQPQHF. For the CDR3, the DNA is TGTGCCAGCAGTTACGGGAATAGCAATCAGCCCCAGCATTTT. The chain carries TRBV25-1 and TRBJ1-5, with D unresolved. Trimming removed 5 bases from V and 0 bases from J, with 8 bases in between. Germline V gene lookup returns CDR1 MGHDK and CDR2 SYGVNS. The CDR3 sequence is 14 residues long.

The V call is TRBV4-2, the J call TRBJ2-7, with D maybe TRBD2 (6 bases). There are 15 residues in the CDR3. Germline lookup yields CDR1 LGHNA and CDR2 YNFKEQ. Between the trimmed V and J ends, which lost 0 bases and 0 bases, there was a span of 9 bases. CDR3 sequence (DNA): TGTGCCAGCAGCCAAGATTGGGAGGACTCCTACGAGCAGTACTTC. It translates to CASSQDWEDSYEQYF.

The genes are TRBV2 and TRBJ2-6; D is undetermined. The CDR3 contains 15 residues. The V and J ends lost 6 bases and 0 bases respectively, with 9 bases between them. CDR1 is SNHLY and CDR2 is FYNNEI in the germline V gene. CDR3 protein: CASRESGSGANVLTF. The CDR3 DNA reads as TGTGCCAGCAGGGAGTCCGGCTCTGGGGCCAACGTCCTGACTTTC.

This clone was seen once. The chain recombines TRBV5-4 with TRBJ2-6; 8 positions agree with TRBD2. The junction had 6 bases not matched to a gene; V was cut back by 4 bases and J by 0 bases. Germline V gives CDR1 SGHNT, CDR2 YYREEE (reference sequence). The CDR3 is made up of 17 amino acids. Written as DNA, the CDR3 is TGTGCCAGCAGCGGTACTAGCGGCGCCTCTGGGGCCAACGTCCTGACTTTC. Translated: CASSGTSGASGANVLTF.

Here the CDR3 DNA reads TGTGCCAGCAGCTCCGGGACTAGCTTTACAGATACGCAGTATTTT. This sequence encodes CASSSGTSFTDTQYF. J is TRBJ2-3 and V is TRBV7-9, with 9 bases fitting TRBD2. Germline assignment: CDR1 SEHNR and CDR2 FQNEAQ (reference sequence). The CDR3 has 15 amino acids. Trimming removed 4 bases from V and 3 bases from J; junction bases left unmatched: 5.

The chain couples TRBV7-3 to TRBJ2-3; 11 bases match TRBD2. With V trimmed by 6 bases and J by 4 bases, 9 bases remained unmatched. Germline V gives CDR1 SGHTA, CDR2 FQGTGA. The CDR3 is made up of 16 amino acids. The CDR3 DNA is TGTGCCAGCAGTGCTTATAGCGGGGGGGTCTCAGATACGCAGTATTTT. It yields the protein CASSAYSGGVSDTQYF.

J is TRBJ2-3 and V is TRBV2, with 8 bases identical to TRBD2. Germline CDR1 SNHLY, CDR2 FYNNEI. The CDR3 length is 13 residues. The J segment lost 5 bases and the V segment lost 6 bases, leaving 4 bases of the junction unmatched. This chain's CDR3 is CASSRGGGDTQYF. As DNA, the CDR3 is TGTGCCAGCAGCCGGGGGGGTGGAGATACGCAGTATTTT.

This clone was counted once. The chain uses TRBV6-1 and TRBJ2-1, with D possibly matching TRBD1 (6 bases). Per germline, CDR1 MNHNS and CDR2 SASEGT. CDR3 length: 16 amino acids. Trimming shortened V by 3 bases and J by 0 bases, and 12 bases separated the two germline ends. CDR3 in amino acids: CASSDGDRISYNEQFF. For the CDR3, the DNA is TGTGCCAGCAGTGACGGCGACAGGATCTCCTACAATGAGCAGTTCTTC.

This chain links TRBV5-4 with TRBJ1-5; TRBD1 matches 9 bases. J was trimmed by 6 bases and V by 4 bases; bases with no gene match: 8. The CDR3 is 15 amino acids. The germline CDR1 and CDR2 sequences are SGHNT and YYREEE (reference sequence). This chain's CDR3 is CASSPDRGDRQPQHF. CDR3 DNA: TGTGCCAGCAGCCCGGACAGGGGTGATCGTCAGCCCCAGCATTTT.

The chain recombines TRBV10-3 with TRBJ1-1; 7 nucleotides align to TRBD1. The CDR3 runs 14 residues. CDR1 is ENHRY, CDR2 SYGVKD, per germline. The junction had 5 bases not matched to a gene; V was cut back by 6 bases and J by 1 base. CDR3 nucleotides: TGTGCCATCAGACCGGGACAGCCGAACACTGAAGCTTTCTTT. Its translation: CAIRPGQPNTEAFF.

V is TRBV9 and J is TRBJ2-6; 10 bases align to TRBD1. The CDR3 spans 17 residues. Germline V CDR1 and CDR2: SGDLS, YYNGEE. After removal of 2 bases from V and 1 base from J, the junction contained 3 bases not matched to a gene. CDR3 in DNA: TGTGCCAGCAGCGTTCCGGGACAGGGGTCTGGGGCCAACGTCCTGACTTTC. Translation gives CASSVPGQGSGANVLTF.

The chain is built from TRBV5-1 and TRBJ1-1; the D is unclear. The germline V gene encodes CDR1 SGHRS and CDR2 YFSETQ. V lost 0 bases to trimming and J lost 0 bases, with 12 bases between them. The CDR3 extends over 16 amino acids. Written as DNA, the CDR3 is TGCGCCAGCAGCTTGGCCGGGTCCATGATGAACACTGAAGCTTTCTTT. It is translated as CASSLAGSMMNTEAFF.

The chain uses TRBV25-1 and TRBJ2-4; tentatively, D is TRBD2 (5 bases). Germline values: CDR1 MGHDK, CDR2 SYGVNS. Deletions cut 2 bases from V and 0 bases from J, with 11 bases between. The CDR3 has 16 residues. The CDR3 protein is CASSESGRLAKNIQYF. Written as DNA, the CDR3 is TGTGCCAGCAGTGAAAGCGGCCGGCTAGCCAAAAACATTCAGTACTTC.

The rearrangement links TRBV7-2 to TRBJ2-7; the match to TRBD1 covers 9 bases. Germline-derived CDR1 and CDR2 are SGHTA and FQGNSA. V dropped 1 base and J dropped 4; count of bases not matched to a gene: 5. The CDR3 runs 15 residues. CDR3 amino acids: CASSLVGTGMYEQYF. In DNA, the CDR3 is TGTGCCAGCAGCTTAGTCGGGACAGGGATGTACGAGCAGTACTTC.

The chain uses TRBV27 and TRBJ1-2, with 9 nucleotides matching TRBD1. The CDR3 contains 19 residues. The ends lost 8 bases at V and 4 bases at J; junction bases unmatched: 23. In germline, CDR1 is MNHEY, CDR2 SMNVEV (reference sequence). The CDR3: CASPAGQGLSKEGFYGYTF. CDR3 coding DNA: TGTGCCAGCCCCGCGGGACAGGGCCTTAGTAAGGAAGGTTTCTATGGCTACACCTTC.

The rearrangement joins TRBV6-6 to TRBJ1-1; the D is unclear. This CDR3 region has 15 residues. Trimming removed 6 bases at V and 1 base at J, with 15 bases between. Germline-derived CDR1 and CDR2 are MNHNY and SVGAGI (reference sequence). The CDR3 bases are TGTGCCAGCAGCCAAACTGGTCCGGGGAACACTGAAGCTTTCTTT. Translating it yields CASSQTGPGNTEAFF.

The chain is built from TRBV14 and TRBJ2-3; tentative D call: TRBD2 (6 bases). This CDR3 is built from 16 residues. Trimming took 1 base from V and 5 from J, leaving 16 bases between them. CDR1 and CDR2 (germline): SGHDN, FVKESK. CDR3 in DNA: TGTGCCAGCAGCCAAGTTGGTGGTATCGGGGGAGATACGCAGTATTTT. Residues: CASSQVGGIGGDTQYF. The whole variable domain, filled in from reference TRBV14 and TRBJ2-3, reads EAGVTQFPSHSVIEKGQTVTLRCDPISGHDNLYWYRRVMGKEIKFLLHFVKESKQDESGMPNNRFLAERTGGTYSTLKVQPAELEDSGVYFCASSQVGGIGGDTQYFGPGTRLTVL.

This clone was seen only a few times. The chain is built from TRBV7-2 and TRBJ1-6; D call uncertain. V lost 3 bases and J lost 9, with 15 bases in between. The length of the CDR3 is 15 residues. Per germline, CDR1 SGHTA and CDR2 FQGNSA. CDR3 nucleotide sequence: TGTGCCAGCAGCTTTGCCCAACATCGGGGTTCACCCCTCCACTTT. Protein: CASSFAQHRGSPLHF.

The CDR3 loop reads CASSGEEVLNEQFF. The CDR3, as DNA: TGTGCCAGCAGCGGGGAGGAGGTACTCAATGAGCAGTTCTTC. The chain recombines TRBV7-9 with TRBJ2-1, with D possibly matching TRBD2 (6 bases). Trimming pared 5 bases from V and 6 bases from J, leaving 14 bases between. Germline CDR1 is SEHNR and CDR2 is FQNEAQ (reference sequence). The CDR3 spans 14 residues.

CDR3 region: CASSTGTGGTDTQYF. The CDR3 nucleotides are TGTGCCAGCAGCACCGGGACAGGGGGCACAGATACGCAGTATTTT. The V gene is TRBV7-7, the J gene TRBJ2-3; 10 nucleotides agree with TRBD1. The trim removed 5 bases at V and 1 base at J, leaving 3 bases unmatched. CDR1 SSHAT and CDR2 FNYEAQ come from the germline V gene (reference sequence). The CDR3 runs to 15 residues.

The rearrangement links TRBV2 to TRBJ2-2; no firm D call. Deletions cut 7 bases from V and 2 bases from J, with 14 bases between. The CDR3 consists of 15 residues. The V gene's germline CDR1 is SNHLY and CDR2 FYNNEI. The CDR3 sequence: CASNRVPANTGELFF. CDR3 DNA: TGTGCCAGCAACCGGGTCCCCGCCAACACCGGGGAGCTGTTTTTT. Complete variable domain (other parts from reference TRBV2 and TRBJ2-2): EPEVTQTPSHQVTQMGQEVILRCVPISNHLYFYWYRQILGQKVEFLVSFYNNEISEKSEIFDDQFSVERPDGSNFTLKIRSTKLEDSAMYFCASNRVPANTGELFFGEGSRLTVL.

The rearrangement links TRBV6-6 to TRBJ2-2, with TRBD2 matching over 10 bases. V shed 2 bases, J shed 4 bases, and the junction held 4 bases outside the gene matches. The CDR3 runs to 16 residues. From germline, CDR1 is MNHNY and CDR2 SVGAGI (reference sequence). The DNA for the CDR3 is TGTGCCAGCAGTTACCCAGCGGGGGGGCTCACCGGGGAGCTGTTTTTT. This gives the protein CASSYPAGGLTGELFF.

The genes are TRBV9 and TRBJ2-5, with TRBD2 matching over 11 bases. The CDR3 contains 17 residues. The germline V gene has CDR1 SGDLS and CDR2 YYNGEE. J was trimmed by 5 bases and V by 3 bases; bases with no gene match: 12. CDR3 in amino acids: CASSAGTSGGIGETQYF. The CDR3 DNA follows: TGTGCCAGCAGCGCCGGGACTAGCGGAGGGATAGGGGAGACCCAGTACTTC.

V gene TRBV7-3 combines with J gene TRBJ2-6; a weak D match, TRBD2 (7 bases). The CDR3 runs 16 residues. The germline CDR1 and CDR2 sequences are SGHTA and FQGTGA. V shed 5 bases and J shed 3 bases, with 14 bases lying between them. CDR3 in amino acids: CASSPRGGRGANVLTF. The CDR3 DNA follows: TGTGCCAGCAGCCCAAGGGGGGGGCGTGGGGCCAACGTCCTGACTTTC.

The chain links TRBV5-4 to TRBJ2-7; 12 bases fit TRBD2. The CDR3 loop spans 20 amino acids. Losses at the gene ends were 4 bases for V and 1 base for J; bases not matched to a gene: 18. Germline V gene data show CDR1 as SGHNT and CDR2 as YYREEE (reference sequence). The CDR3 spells CASSLQEGASGGAGSYEQYF. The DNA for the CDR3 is TGTGCCAGCAGCCTCCAAGAAGGGGCTAGCGGGGGGGCAGGATCCTACGAGCAGTACTTC.

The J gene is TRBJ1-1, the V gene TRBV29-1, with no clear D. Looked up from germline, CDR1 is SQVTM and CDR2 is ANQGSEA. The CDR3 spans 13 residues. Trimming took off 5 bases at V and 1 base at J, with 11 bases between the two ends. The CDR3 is CSVQIIRNTEAFF. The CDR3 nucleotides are TGCAGCGTTCAAATAATTAGGAACACTGAAGCTTTCTTT.

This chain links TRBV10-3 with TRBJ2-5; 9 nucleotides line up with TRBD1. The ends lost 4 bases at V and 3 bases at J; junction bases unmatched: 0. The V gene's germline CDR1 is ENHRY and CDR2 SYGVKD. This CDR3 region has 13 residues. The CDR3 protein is CAISGTGEETQYF. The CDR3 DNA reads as TGTGCCATCAGTGGGACAGGGGAAGAGACCCAGTACTTC.

The CDR3 reads CASSPSRGSTDTQYF. The CDR3 DNA reads as TGCGCCAGCAGCCCATCCAGGGGTAGCACAGATACGCAGTATTTT. The J gene is TRBJ2-3, the V gene TRBV5-1; D may be TRBD1 (6 bases). V was clipped by 4 bases and J by 0 bases, with 12 bases between them. The CDR3 has 15 residues. Germline values: CDR1 SGHRS, CDR2 YFSETQ.